This T cell receptor beta chain was recovered during a study of vaccination and CD4 T cells after COVID-19. General observations from the study: Vaccine-specific clones numbering 304 of 307 showed spike mono-reactivity in convalescent patients.

Oncomine TCR Beta short-read sequencing was applied to DNA from cultured CD4+ T cells. TCRdb passed the PCR reads through MiXCR, listing each CDR3 protein once. The sample contains 20,000 to 25,000 distinct CDR3 sequences, about 68% of which appear only once. Treatment: roughly 10-day PBMC culture with coronavirus spike peptide pools or control peptides (ViraFEST assay). Peptide-pool expansion of antigen-specific T cells preceded TCR sequencing in ViraFEST. Comment on this clonotype: No antigen is known for it.

The CDR3 contains 14 residues. V was cut by 3 bases and J by 10 bases, with 13 bases left in between. Germline values: CDR1 SGHTA, CDR2 FQGNSA. The TCR comes from a human donor who had recovered from COVID-19. The sample consisted of CD4+ T cells from blood, cultured in vitro. This rearrangement joins TRBV7-2 to TRBJ1-6; D not resolved. Here the CDR3 reads CASSFEVSGSPLHF. CDR3 DNA sequence: TGTGCCAGCAGCTTTGAGGTTTCGGGATCACCCCTCCACTTT.